The 8 T cell receptor beta chains in this list originate from one sample, sequenced in a study of blood T cell repertoires in COVID-19. TCRdb's copy holds only in-frame clones and misses some; the assay was immunoSEQ multiplex PCR. Of 90,000 to 150,000 clones listed, around three quarters are singletons. The material sequenced was peripheral blood. Receptor source: a woman of 80 years or more with acute or convalescent COVID-19.

The chain employs TRBV12-3 or TRBV12-4 and TRBJ1-1, with a tentative D call TRBD1 (5 bases). Trimming took 8 bases from V and 1 from J, leaving 11 bases between them. The CDR3 runs to 13 residues. The CDR3 DNA reads as TGTGCCAGCCTCAGGGATACGAACACTGAAGCTTTCTTT. Translated: CASLRDTNTEAFF.

This clone was seen just once. V usage is TRBV19 and J usage is TRBJ1-1; maybe TRBD1 (5 bases). Germline CDR1 LNHDA, CDR2 SQIVND (reference sequence). Trimming stripped 3 bases from V and 3 bases from J, with 8 bases between. The CDR3 contains 13 residues. The CDR3 protein is CASSMSGDTEAFF. CDR3 nucleotide sequence: TGTGCCAGTAGTATGTCGGGGGACACTGAAGCTTTCTTT.

The chain is built from TRBV5-4 and TRBJ1-4; the match to TRBD1 covers 8 bases. Germline trimming cut 0 bases from V and 7 bases from J; bases unmatched to any gene: 2. Germline V gene data show CDR1 as SGHNT and CDR2 as YYREEE (reference sequence). This CDR3 is built from 14 residues. CDR3 region: CASSLAGGSEKLFF. The CDR3 DNA reads as TGTGCCAGCAGCTTGGCAGGGGGCAGTGAAAAACTGTTTTTT.

Remarks on this clone: Other DNA sequences in the sample encode the same CDR3. In nucleotides, the CDR3 is TGTGCCAGCAGTTCTGACAGGGATCAGCCCCAGCATTTT. It translates to CASSSDRDQPQHF. This chain uses TRBV6-5 with TRBJ1-5; 7 nucleotides match TRBD1. Germline V gene data show CDR1 as MNHEY and CDR2 as SVGAGI. The CDR3 runs 13 residues. V dropped 4 bases and J dropped 5; count of bases not matched to a gene: 2.

The CDR3 spells CASSQGPGQKNIQYF. The DNA for the CDR3 is TGCGCCAGCAGCCAAGGTCCGGGACAGAAAAACATTCAGTACTTC. V gene TRBV4-3 combines with J gene TRBJ2-4; 7 bases are shared with TRBD1. The J segment lost 4 bases and the V segment lost 1 base, leaving 4 bases of the junction unmatched. The CDR3 is made up of 15 amino acids. Germline V gene sequence: CDR1 LGHNA, CDR2 YSLEER.

The chain couples TRBV28 to TRBJ1-2; possibly TRBD1 for D (5 bases). The CDR3 runs 13 residues. CDR1 and CDR2 from the germline V gene are MDHEN and SYDVKM. V lost 6 bases and J lost 4, with 12 bases in between. CDR3 DNA: TGTGCCAGCAGCCAGGACACCCCCTATGGCTACACCTTC. Translated, it gives CASSQDTPYGYTF.

The chain couples TRBV7-2 to TRBJ2-3; D gene ambiguous. Germline loops: CDR1 SGHTA, CDR2 FQGNSA. The V and J ends lost 5 bases and 1 base respectively, with 13 bases between them. This CDR3 region has 15 residues. For the CDR3, the DNA is TGTGCCAGCAGCAATACGGCAGGCCGCACAGATACGCAGTATTTT. Protein: CASSNTAGRTDTQYF.

The chain has TRBV3-1 (or the pseudogene TRBV3-2) and TRBJ2-3; possible D gene TRBD1, 6 bases. The germline V gene has CDR1 LGHDT and CDR2 YNNKEL (reference sequence). The CDR3 sequence is 15 residues long. With 1 base removed from V and 3 bases from J, the gap between germline ends came to 11 bases. CDR3 sequence reads: CASSQATGGTDTQYF. CDR3 DNA: TGTGCCAGCAGCCAAGCGACAGGTGGGACAGATACGCAGTATTTT.